What follows are 18 T cell receptor beta chains derived from one specimen sequenced in a study of T cell responses to AZD1222 COVID-19 vaccine listed by TCRdb under 2021. The time point label here, explained by the study, means: baseline before first vaccination. Library prep was done by the immunoSEQ multiplex PCR assay. TCRdb retrieved this table from immuneACCESS and kept in-frame rearrangements only. Not all clones are present; in checked studies, unresolved V genes account for under half, and no reason is known for the remainder. In all, the sample holds 100,000 to 150,000 clones, and around 90% of those were seen once. The leading ten clones occupy roughly 5.4% of the sample. The material sequenced was peripheral blood, taken on day 0 of AZD1222 vaccination. The receptors were gathered from an adult in good health.

The rearrangement links TRBV9 to TRBJ2-2; no clear D. The germline CDR1 and CDR2 sequences are SGDLS and YYNGEE. The CDR3 sequence is 14 residues long. The ends were cut back, 0 bases at V and 5 bases at J, with 8 bases in the middle. CDR3: CASSVAQLTGELFF. CDR3 DNA sequence: TGTGCCAGCAGCGTAGCTCAGCTTACCGGGGAGCTGTTTTTT. The whole variable domain, remainder taken from reference TRBV9 and TRBJ2-2, is DSGVTQTPKHLITATGQRVTLRCSPRSGDLSVYWYQQSLDQGLQFLIQYYNGEERAKGNILERFSAQQFPDLHSELNLSSLELGDSALYFCASSVAQLTGELFFGEGSRLTVL.

The chain links TRBV10-3 to TRBJ2-1, with 7 bases aligning to TRBD2. J gave up 3 bases and V 6 bases, and 5 bases lay outside the gene matches. The CDR3 is 14 residues long. The germline CDR1 and CDR2 sequences are ENHRY and SYGVKD. CDR3 nucleotide sequence: TGTGCCATCAGGGCGGGAGAGCGCTACAATGAGCAGTTCTTC. Encoded protein: CAIRAGERYNEQFF.

The gene calls are TRBV28 and TRBJ1-5; D gene ambiguous. Deletions cut 3 bases from V and 0 bases from J, with 9 bases between. From germline, CDR1 is MDHEN and CDR2 SYDVKM. The CDR3 is 15 residues long. CDR3 in amino acids: CASSFTGDSNQPQHF. CDR3 nucleotide sequence: TGTGCCAGCAGTTTTACCGGGGATAGCAATCAGCCCCAGCATTTT.

This chain uses TRBV5-1 with TRBJ2-2; tentatively, D is TRBD2 (5 bases). V was cut by 4 bases and J by 3 bases, with 16 bases left in between. Germline V gives CDR1 SGHRS, CDR2 YFSETQ. CDR3 length equals 16 residues. DNA of the CDR3: TGCGCCAGCAGCCCACCCCCGGGGTCGGACACCGGGGAGCTGTTTTTT. Translating gives CASSPPPGSDTGELFF.

Notes on this clone: Other nucleotide sequences from this sample produce the same CDR3. This chain uses TRBV6-2 or TRBV6-3 with TRBJ1-5; D not certain. This CDR3 contains 13 residues. Germline assignment: CDR1 MNHEY and CDR2 SVGEGT. V was pared by 2 bases and J by 0 bases, with 2 bases between. The DNA for the CDR3 is TGTGCCAGCAGTTACGATAGCAATCAGCCCCAGCATTTT. Translation gives CASSYDSNQPQHF.

The rearrangement uses TRBV11-3 and TRBJ1-1, with no clear D. The germline CDR1 and CDR2 sequences are SGHNT and YENEEA. The length of the CDR3 is 14 residues. Trimming pared 4 bases from V and 1 base from J, leaving 10 bases between. The CDR3 is CASSSGGSNTEAFF. The CDR3 region has the DNA TGTGCCAGCAGCTCCGGAGGCTCGAACACTGAAGCTTTCTTT. Filled out from reference TRBV11-3 and TRBJ1-1, the complete variable domain reads EAGVVQSPRYKIIEKKQPVAFWCNPISGHNTLYWYLQNLGQGPELLIRYENEEAVDDSQLPKDRFSAERLKGVDSTLKIQPAELGDSAVYLCASSSGGSNTEAFFGQGTRLTVV.

This chain connects TRBV3-1 (or the pseudogene TRBV3-2) to TRBJ1-5; TRBD1 is a possible D gene (6 bases). CDR1 is LGHDT and CDR2 is YNNKEL in the germline V gene (reference sequence). The CDR3 is 12 residues long. V was trimmed by 4 bases and J by 6 bases, leaving 7 bases between them. The CDR3 protein is CASSRGAQPQHF. DNA of the CDR3: TGTGCCAGCAGCCGGGGGGCTCAGCCCCAGCATTTT.

The genes are TRBV5-6 and TRBJ2-6; a weak D match, TRBD1 (6 bases). This CDR3 has 15 residues. CDR1 and CDR2 from the germline V gene are SGHDT and YYEEEE. V lost 5 bases, J lost 1 base, and 10 bases lay in between. DNA of the CDR3: TGTGCCAGCAGTCCAGGGGCTTCTGGGGCCAACGTCCTGACTTTC. Translating gives CASSPGASGANVLTF.

This clone was observed a handful of times. V is TRBV3-1 (or the pseudogene TRBV3-2) and J is TRBJ2-1; 8 bases are a match to TRBD2. Germline V gene data show CDR1 as LGHDT and CDR2 as YNNKEL (reference sequence). The CDR3 has 16 residues. The trim removed 1 base at V and 12 bases at J, leaving 14 bases unmatched. CDR3 in amino acids: CASSQGPTSGPGTQFF. The DNA for the CDR3 is TGTGCCAGCAGCCAAGGCCCTACTAGCGGACCCGGTACGCAGTTCTTC.

A single count supports this clone. This chain connects TRBV11-2 to TRBJ2-1; 8 bases agree with TRBD2. The CDR3 covers 17 residues. Germline loops: CDR1 SGHAT, CDR2 FQNNGV. Trimming at V came to 2 bases and at J to 9 bases, leaving 15 bases not matched to a gene. Here the CDR3 reads CASSLFGGGRARFEQFF. The CDR3 nucleotides read TGTGCCAGCAGCTTATTTGGCGGGGGGCGGGCCCGGTTTGAGCAGTTCTTC.

The sample holds one count of this clone. The chain has TRBV5-1 and TRBJ1-5; D not certain. V shed 0 bases and J shed 3 bases, with 10 bases lying between them. This CDR3 is 15 amino acids long. The germline V gene has CDR1 SGHRS and CDR2 YFSETQ. The CDR3 loop reads CASSLGTDFNQPQHF. CDR3 sequence (DNA): TGCGCCAGCAGCTTGGGTACGGATTTCAATCAGCCCCAGCATTTT.

J is TRBJ2-3 and V is TRBV2, with 10 positions matching TRBD2. The germline V gene has CDR1 SNHLY and CDR2 FYNNEI. The CDR3 covers 15 residues. V lost 7 bases, J lost 5 bases, and 9 bases stayed unmatched. The CDR3 DNA reads TGTGCCAGCAACCTTCTAGCGGGGGTTGGAGATACGCAGTATTTT. As protein: CASNLLAGVGDTQYF. The entire variable domain, with the rest obtained from reference TRBV2 and TRBJ2-3, is as follows: EPEVTQTPSHQVTQMGQEVILRCVPISNHLYFYWYRQILGQKVEFLVSFYNNEISEKSEIFDDQFSVERPDGSNFTLKIRSTKLEDSAMYFCASNLLAGVGDTQYFGPGTRLTVL.

This chain links TRBV6-5 with TRBJ2-7, with D possibly being TRBD2 (5 bases). V was clipped by 6 bases and J by 4 bases, with 13 bases between them. Looked up from germline, CDR1 is MNHEY and CDR2 is SVGAGI. This CDR3 comprises 13 residues. This CDR3 is CASRGAGEYEQYF. CDR3 DNA sequence: TGTGCCAGCAGGGGAGCAGGAGAATACGAGCAGTACTTC.

CDR3 DNA: TGTGCCAGCTCACCGACGACAGGGGTAGTGGTTGGCTACACCTTC. It translates to CASSPTTGVVVGYTF. The chain employs TRBV18 and TRBJ1-2; TRBD1 aligns across 8 bases. The CDR3 is 15 residues long. Germline V gene lookup returns CDR1 KGHSH and CDR2 LQKENI. V gave up 3 bases and J gave up 7 bases; unmatched junction bases: 10.

This chain connects TRBV19 to TRBJ1-4; no clear D. Trimming cost V 2 bases and J 3 bases, with 13 bases left between them. Germline V gene lookup returns CDR1 LNHDA and CDR2 SQIVND (reference sequence). The CDR3 loop spans 16 amino acids. CDR3 in DNA: TGTGCCAGTAGTATATCGCCGAGGACCCCTAATGAAAAACTGTTTTTT. Translation: CASSISPRTPNEKLFF.

The V call is TRBV30, the J call TRBJ1-5; TRBD1 aligns across 10 bases. J gave up 3 bases and V 5 bases, and 1 base lay outside the gene matches. The CDR3 extends over 13 amino acids. CDR1 and CDR2 (germline): GTSNPN, SVGIG (reference sequence). CDR3 region: CAWGQGVNQPQHF. In DNA form, the CDR3 reads TGTGCCTGGGGACAGGGGGTCAATCAGCCCCAGCATTTT.

The V and J genes are TRBV6-6 and TRBJ2-7; 9 nucleotides agree with TRBD2. Germline-derived CDR1 and CDR2 are MNHNY and SVGAGI (reference sequence). The CDR3 runs to 14 residues. The ends lost 5 bases at V and 4 bases at J; junction bases unmatched: 6. CDR3 nucleotide sequence: TGTGCCAGCAGTCCCGATAGCGGGAGATACGAGCAGTACTTC. Protein product: CASSPDSGRYEQYF.

The rearrangement joins TRBV15 to TRBJ1-4; tentative D call: TRBD1 (5 bases). Germline lookup yields CDR1 LNHNV and CDR2 YYDKDF (reference sequence). The CDR3 runs to 15 residues. The germline V and J ends were trimmed by 0 bases and 8 bases, with 13 bases remaining between them. The CDR3 DNA reads as TGTGCCACCAGCAGAGATCTGGGGGTAGGCGAAAAACTGTTTTTT. The encoded protein is CATSRDLGVGEKLFF.